This TCR beta chain was observed in a study of beta chain features in type 1 diabetes. Findings and limits, study-wide: Overrepresentation of cells with high TCR expression could result from cDNA sequencing. In every one of the four CD4+ subsets, TCRB CDR3s were moderately but significantly shorter in Type 1 diabetes patients.

Sorted populations all exceeded 95% purity. The entirety of the isolated RNA underwent reverse transcription, so expressed TCRB transcripts were sequenced. TCRdb's table, derived via immunoSEQ multiplex PCR, lists solely in-frame clones and lacks some. The data contain about 710,000 clones, about 14% of them singletons. The CDR3 loop spans 17 amino acids. Between the trimmed V and J ends, which lost 3 bases and 2 bases, there was a span of 14 bases. Germline CDR1 and CDR2: PRHDT and FYEKMQ (reference sequence). A remark on this clone: What it binds is not known.

The chain has TRBV13 and TRBJ2-6; D not certain. The sequence derives from a man aged 18 to 30 with type 1 diabetes. Material for sequencing was naive CD4+ T cells from blood. CDR3 loop: CASSFRVTHPGANVLTF. For the CDR3, the DNA is TGTGCCAGCAGCTTCCGCGTGACCCACCCTGGGGCCAACGTCCTGACTTTC.